The next 8 T cell receptor beta chains were all read from a single sample in a study of Ad26.COV2.S vaccination and SARS-CoV-2 variants. TCRdb keeps only in-frame clones here, not all; method: immunoSEQ multiplex PCR. The sample includes 360,000 or so clones, around 89% seen only once; the top ten take 1.9%. Treatment denoted: about 20 received Ad26.COV2.S at low or high dose, single or two shots; 5 received placebo; per-sample allocation not given. Material that was analyzed had been drawn on day 63 after the first vaccine or placebo injection. The sequencing used peripheral blood, collected in a trial of Ad26.COV2.S vaccine versus placebo. The receptors originated from a person aged 18-60 years who received the Ad26.COV2.S COVID-19 vaccine or a placebo.

The chain couples TRBV15 to TRBJ1-1; D is possibly TRBD1 (5 bases). With 8 bases removed from V and 3 bases from J, the gap between germline ends came to 13 bases. CDR3 length equals 13 residues. Per the germline V gene, CDR1 is LNHNV and CDR2 is YYDKDF (reference sequence). CDR3 loop: CATSGGGDTEAFF. The DNA of the CDR3 is TGTGCCACCTCGGGCGGGGGGGACACTGAAGCTTTCTTT. The variable domain in full, completed from reference TRBV15 and TRBJ1-1, reads DAMVIQNPRYQVTQFGKPVTLSCSQTLNHNVMYWYQQKSSQAPKLLFHYYDKDFNNEADTPDNFQSRRPNTSFCFLDIRSPGLGDTAMYLCATSGGGDTEAFFGQGTRLTVV.

V gene TRBV28 combines with J gene TRBJ1-5, with TRBD1 as a possible D gene (5 bases). Germline-derived CDR1 and CDR2 are MDHEN and SYDVKM. Trimming took off 3 bases at V and 5 bases at J, with 8 bases between the two ends. There are 13 residues in the CDR3. CDR3 bases: TGTGCCAGCAGTTTGGCAGGGTATCAGCCCCAGCATTTT. It encodes CASSLAGYQPQHF.

V gene TRBV28 combines with J gene TRBJ2-5; 10 bases line up with TRBD2. The CDR3 totals 14 residues. The J segment lost 4 bases and the V segment lost 6 bases, leaving 5 bases of the junction unmatched. The germline gives CDR1 MDHEN, CDR2 SYDVKM. CDR3 loop: CASSGLAGAETQYF. Written as DNA, the CDR3 is TGTGCCAGCAGCGGGCTAGCGGGAGCAGAGACCCAGTACTTC.

About this clone: Relative to the germline gene, one junction end is altered; a read error may explain this. The chain couples TRBV10-1 to TRBJ1-6; a possible D gene is TRBD1 (6 bases). This CDR3 comprises 14 residues. Germline V gene sequence: CDR1 WNHNN, CDR2 SYGVQD (reference sequence). The CDR3 DNA is TGCGCCCGCAGCAATAGAACAGGGTATTCACCCCTCCACTTT. The encoded protein is CARSNRTGYSPLHF.

The J gene is TRBJ1-2, the V gene TRBV5-5; 9 nucleotides match TRBD1. The CDR3 consists of 13 residues. CDR1 SGHKS and CDR2 YYEKEE come from the germline V gene (reference sequence). V lost 4 bases, J lost 5 bases, and 3 bases stayed unmatched. CDR3 bases: TGTGCCAGCAGCGACGGACAGGGGTATGGCTACACCTTC. Its protein product is CASSDGQGYGYTF.

V is TRBV23-1 and J is TRBJ2-5; 10 bases agree with TRBD2. TRBV23-1 is reported as an ORF; its role is uncertain. This CDR3 comprises 18 residues. V dropped 1 base and J dropped 4; count of bases not matched to a gene: 12. CDR3 sequence: CASSQWGGASGSGETQYF. CDR3 coding DNA: TGCGCCAGCAGTCAATGGGGTGGGGCTAGCGGGAGCGGAGAGACCCAGTACTTC.

This sequence joins TRBV6-5 and TRBJ1-2; D is perhaps TRBD1 (6 bases). Germline values: CDR1 MNHEY, CDR2 SVGAGI. Trimming removed 7 bases from V and 3 bases from J, with 6 bases in between. The CDR3 spans 11 residues. The CDR3 coding sequence is TGTGCCAGCACAGGGGACTATGGCTACACCTTC. It encodes CASTGDYGYTF.

The chain's CDR3 is CASSLRARGQGNGYTF. The CDR3 nucleotides read TGTGCCAGCAGTTTGAGGGCTCGCGGCCAGGGAAATGGCTACACCTTC. V is TRBV28 and J is TRBJ1-2; a possible D gene is TRBD1 (5 bases). Between the trimmed V and J ends, which lost 3 bases and 6 bases, there was a span of 20 bases. The germline CDR1 and CDR2 sequences are MDHEN and SYDVKM. CDR3 length: 16 residues.